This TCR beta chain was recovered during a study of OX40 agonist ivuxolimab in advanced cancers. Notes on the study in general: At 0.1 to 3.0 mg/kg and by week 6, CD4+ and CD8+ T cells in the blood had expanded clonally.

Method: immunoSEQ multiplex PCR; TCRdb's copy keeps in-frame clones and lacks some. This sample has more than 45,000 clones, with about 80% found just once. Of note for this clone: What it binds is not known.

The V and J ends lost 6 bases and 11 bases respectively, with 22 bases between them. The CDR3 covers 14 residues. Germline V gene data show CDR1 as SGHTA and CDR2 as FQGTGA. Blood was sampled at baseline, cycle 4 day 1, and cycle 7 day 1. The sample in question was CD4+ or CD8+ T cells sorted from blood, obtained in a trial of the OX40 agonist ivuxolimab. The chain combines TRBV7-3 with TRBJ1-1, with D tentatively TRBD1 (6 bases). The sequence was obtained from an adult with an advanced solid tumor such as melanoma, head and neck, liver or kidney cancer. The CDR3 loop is CASSSGMGRGLAFF. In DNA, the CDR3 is TGTGCCAGCAGTTCTGGGATGGGCAGGGGATTGGCTTTCTTT.